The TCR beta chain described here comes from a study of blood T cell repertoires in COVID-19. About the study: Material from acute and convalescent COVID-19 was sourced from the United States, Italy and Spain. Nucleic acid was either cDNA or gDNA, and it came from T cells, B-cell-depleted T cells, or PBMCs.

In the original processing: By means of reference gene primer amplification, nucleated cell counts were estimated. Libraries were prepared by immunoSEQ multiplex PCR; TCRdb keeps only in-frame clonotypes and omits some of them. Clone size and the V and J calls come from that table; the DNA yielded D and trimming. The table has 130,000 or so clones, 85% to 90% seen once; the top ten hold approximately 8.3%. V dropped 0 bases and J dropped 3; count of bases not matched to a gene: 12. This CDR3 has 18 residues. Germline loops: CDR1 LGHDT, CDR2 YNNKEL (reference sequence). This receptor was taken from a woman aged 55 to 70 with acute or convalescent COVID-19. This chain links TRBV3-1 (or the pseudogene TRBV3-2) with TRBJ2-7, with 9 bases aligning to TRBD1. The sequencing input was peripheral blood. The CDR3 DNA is TGTGCCAGCAGCCAAGACCCTGGGACAGGGTTCGTTATCTACGAGCAGTACTTC. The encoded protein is CASSQDPGTGFVIYEQYF.